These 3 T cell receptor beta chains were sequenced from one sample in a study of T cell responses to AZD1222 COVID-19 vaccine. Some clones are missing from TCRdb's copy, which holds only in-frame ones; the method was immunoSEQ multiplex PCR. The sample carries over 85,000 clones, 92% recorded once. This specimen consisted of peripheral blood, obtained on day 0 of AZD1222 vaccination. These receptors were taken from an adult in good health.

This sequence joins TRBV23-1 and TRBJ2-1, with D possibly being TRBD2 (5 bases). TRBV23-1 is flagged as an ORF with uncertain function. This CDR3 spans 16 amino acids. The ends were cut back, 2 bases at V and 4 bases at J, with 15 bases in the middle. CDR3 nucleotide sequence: TGCGCCAGCAGTCAACTTCTGGGAGCCCGGTACAATGAGCAGTTCTTC. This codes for CASSQLLGARYNEQFF.

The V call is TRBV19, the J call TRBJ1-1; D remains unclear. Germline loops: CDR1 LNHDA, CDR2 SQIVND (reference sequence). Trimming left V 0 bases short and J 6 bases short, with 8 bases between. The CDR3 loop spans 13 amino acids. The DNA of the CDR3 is TGTGCCAGTAGTATAGATCACCGTGCTGAAGCTTTCTTT. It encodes CASSIDHRAEAFF.

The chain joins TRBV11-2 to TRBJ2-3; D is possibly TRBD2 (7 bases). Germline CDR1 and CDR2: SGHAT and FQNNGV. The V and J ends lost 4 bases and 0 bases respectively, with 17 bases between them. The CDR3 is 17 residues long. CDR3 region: CASSSLGGAKSTDTQYF. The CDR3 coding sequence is TGTGCCAGCAGCTCCCTGGGGGGGGCCAAAAGCACAGATACGCAGTATTTT.